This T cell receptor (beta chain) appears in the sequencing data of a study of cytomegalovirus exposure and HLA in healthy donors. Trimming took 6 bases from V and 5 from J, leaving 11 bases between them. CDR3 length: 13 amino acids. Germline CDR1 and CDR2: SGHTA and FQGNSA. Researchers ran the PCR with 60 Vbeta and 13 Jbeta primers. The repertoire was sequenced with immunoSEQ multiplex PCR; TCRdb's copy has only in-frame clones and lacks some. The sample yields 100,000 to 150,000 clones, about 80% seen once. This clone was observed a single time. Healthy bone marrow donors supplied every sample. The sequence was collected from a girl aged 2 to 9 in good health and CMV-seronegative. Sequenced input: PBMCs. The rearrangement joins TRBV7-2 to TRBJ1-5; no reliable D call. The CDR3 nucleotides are TGTGCCAGCAGTTTAACAGATTATCAGCCCCAGCATTTT. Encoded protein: CASSLTDYQPQHF. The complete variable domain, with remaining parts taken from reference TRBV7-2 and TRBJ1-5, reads GAGVSQSPSNKVTEKGKDVELRCDPISGHTALYWYRQSLGQGLEFLIYFQGNSAPDKSGLPSDRFSAERTGGSVSTLTIQRTQQEDSAVYLCASSLTDYQPQHFGDGTRLSIL.